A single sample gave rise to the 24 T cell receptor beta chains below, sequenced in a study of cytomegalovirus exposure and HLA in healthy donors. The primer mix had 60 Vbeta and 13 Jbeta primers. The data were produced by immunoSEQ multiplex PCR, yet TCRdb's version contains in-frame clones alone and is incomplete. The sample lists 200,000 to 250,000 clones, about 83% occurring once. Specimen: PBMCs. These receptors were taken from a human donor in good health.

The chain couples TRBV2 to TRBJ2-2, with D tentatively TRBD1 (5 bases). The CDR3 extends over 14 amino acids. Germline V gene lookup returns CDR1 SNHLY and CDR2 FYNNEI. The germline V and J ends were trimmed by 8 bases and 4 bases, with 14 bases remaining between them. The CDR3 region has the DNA TGTGCCAGCTCGACAGCCTGGAGCACCGGGGAGCTGTTTTTT. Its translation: CASSTAWSTGELFF.

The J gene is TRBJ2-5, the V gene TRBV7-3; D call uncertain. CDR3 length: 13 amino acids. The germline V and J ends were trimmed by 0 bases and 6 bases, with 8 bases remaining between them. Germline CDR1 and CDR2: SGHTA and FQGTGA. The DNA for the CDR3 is TGTGCCAGCAGCTTAACGCACATGCAGACCCAGTACTTC. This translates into CASSLTHMQTQYF.

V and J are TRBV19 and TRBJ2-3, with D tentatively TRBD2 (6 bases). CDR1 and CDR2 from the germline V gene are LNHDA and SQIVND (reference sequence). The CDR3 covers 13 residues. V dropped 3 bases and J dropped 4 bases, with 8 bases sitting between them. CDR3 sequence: CASSMGLADTQYF. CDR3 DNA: TGTGCCAGTAGTATGGGACTCGCAGATACGCAGTATTTT. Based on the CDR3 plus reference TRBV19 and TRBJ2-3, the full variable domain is DGGITQSPKYLFRKEGQNVTLSCEQNLNHDAMYWYRQDPGQGLRLIYYSQIVNDFQKGDIAEGYSVSREKKESFPLTVTSAQKNPTAFYLCASSMGLADTQYFGPGTRLTVL.

The CDR3 is CAWSVFGGYEQYF. The CDR3 coding sequence is TGTGCCTGGAGTGTATTCGGAGGCTACGAGCAGTACTTC. The V gene is TRBV30, the J gene TRBJ2-7; possible D gene TRBD2, 5 bases. Germline V lookup: CDR1 GTSNPN, CDR2 SVGIG (reference sequence). This CDR3 has 13 residues. V lost 0 bases to trimming and J lost 3 bases, with 9 bases between them.

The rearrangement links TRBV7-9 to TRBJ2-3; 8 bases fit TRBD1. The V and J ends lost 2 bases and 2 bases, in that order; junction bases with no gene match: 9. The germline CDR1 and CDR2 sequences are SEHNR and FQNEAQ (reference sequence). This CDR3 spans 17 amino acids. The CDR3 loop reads CASSLFRRDRNTDTQYF. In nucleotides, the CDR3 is TGTGCCAGCAGCTTATTCAGACGGGACAGGAACACAGATACGCAGTATTTT.

CDR3 DNA: TGTGCCAGCAGTCCAGGACTAGCGGGCTACAATGAGCAGTTCTTC. It yields the protein CASSPGLAGYNEQFF. The V call is TRBV6-1, the J call TRBJ2-1; 11 nucleotides agree with TRBD2. The CDR3 consists of 15 residues. After removal of 5 bases from V and 3 bases from J, the junction contained 3 bases not matched to a gene. From germline, CDR1 is MNHNS and CDR2 SASEGT.

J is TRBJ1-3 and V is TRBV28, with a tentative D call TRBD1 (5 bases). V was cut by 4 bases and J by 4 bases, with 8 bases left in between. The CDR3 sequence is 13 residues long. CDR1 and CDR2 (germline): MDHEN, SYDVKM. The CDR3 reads CASSWGLGNTIYF. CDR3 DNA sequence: TGTGCCAGCAGTTGGGGACTGGGAAACACCATATATTTT.

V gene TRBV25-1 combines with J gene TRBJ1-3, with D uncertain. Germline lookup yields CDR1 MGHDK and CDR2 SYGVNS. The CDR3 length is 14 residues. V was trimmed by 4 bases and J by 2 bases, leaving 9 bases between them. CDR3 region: CASSASGTGNTIYF. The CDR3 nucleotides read TGTGCCAGCAGTGCTAGCGGGACTGGAAACACCATATATTTT.

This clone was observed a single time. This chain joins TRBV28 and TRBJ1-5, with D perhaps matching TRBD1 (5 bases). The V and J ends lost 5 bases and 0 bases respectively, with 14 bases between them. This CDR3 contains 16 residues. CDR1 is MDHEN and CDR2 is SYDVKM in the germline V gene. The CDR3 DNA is TGTGCCAGCAGTACAACGACAGTCTATAGCAATCAGCCCCAGCATTTT. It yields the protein CASSTTTVYSNQPQHF.

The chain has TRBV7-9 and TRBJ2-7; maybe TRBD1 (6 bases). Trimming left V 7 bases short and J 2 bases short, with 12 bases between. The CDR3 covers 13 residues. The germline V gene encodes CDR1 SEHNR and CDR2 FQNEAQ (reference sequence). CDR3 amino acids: CASTKDRAYEQYF. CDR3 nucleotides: TGTGCCAGCACCAAGGACAGAGCCTACGAGCAGTACTTC. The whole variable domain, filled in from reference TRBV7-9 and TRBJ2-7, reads DTGVSQNPRHKITKRGQNVTFRCDPISEHNRLYWYRQTLGQGPEFLTYFQNEAQLEKSRLLSDRFSAERPKGSFSTLEIQRTEQGDSAMYLCASTKDRAYEQYFGPGTRLTVT.

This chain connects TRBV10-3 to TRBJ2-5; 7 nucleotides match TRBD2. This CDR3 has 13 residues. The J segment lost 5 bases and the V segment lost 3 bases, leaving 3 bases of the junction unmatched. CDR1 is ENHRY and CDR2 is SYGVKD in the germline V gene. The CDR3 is CAISDPGGETQYF. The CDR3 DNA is TGTGCCATCAGTGACCCCGGGGGGGAGACCCAGTACTTC.

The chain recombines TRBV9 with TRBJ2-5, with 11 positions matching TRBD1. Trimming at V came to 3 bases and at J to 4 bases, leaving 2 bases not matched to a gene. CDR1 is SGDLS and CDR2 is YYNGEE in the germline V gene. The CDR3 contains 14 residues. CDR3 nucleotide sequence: TGTGCCAGCAGCGGGGGGACAGGGGGAGAGACCCAGTACTTC. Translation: CASSGGTGGETQYF.

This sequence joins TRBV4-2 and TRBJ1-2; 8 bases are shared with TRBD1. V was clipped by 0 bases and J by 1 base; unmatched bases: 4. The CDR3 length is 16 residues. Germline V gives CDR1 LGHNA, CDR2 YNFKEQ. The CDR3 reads CASSQEEQGGNYGYTF. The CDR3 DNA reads TGTGCCAGCAGCCAAGAAGAACAGGGGGGTAACTATGGCTACACCTTC.

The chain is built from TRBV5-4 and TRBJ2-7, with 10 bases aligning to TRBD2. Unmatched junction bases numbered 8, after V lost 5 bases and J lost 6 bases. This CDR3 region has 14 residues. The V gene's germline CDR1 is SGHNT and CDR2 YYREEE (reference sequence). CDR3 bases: TGTGCCAGCAGTTCCGGAACTAGCGGGATCGAGCAGTACTTC. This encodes CASSSGTSGIEQYF.

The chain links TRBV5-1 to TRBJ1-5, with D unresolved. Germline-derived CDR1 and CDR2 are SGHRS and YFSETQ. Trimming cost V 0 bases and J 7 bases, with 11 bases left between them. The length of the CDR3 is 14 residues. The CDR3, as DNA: TGCGCCAGCAGCTTGGCTGGTCGGGAGCAGCCCCAGCATTTT. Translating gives CASSLAGREQPQHF.

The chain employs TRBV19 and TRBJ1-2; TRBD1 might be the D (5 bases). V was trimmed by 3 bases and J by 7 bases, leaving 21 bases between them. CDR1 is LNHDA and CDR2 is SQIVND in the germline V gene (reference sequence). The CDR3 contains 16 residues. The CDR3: CASSIGLFPPGGGYTF. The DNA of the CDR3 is TGTGCCAGTAGTATTGGGCTCTTCCCGCCGGGGGGTGGCTACACCTTC.

The CDR3 DNA reads as TGCGCCAGCAGCGCGGGCCAGGGGGCGAAGGTGACCCAGTACTTC. Its translation: CASSAGQGAKVTQYF. The chain recombines TRBV5-1 with TRBJ2-5, with 8 bases that match TRBD1. Germline V gene lookup returns CDR1 SGHRS and CDR2 YFSETQ. V lost 4 bases and J lost 7; bases outside the gene matches: 12. CDR3 size: 15 residues.

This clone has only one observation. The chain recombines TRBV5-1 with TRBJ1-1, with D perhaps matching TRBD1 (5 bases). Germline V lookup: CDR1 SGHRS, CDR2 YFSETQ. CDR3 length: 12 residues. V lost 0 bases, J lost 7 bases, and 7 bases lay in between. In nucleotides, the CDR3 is TGCGCCAGCAGCTTGGAACAGGTTGAAGCTTTCTTT. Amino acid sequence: CASSLEQVEAFF.

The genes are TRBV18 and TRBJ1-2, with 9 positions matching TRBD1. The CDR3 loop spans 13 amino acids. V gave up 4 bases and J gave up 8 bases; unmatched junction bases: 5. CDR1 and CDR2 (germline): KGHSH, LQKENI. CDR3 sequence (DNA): TGTGCCAGCTCACGTACAGGGGGCGACGGCTACACCTTC. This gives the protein CASSRTGGDGYTF.

The CDR3 DNA sequence: TGTGCCAGCAGCGGTGGGGGGTTTACTAATGAAAAACTGTTTTTT. Protein: CASSGGGFTNEKLFF. The chain carries TRBV7-9 and TRBJ1-4, with D possibly TRBD1 on 5 matching bases. V lost 5 bases and J lost 2, with 12 bases in between. The CDR3 covers 15 residues. The germline V gene has CDR1 SEHNR and CDR2 FQNEAQ (reference sequence).

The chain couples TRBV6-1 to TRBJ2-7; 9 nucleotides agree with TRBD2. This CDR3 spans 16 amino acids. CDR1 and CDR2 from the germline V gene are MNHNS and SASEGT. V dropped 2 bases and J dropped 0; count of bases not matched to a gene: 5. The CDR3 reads CASSESLAGHSYEQYF. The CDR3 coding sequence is TGTGCCAGCAGTGAATCCCTAGCGGGGCACTCCTACGAGCAGTACTTC.

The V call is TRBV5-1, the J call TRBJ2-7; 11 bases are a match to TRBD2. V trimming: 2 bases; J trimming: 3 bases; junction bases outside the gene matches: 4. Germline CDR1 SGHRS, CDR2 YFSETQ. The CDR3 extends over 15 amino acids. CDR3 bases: TGCGCCAGCAGCTTCACTAGCGGGAGTTTCTACGAGCAGTACTTC. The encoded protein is CASSFTSGSFYEQYF.

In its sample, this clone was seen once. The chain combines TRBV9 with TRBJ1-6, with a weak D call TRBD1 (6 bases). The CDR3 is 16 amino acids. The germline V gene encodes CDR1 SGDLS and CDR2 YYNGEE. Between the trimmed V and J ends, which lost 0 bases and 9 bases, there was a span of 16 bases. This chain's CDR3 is CASSVEKGGWASPLHF. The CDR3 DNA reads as TGTGCCAGCAGCGTAGAGAAAGGGGGATGGGCTTCACCCCTCCACTTT.

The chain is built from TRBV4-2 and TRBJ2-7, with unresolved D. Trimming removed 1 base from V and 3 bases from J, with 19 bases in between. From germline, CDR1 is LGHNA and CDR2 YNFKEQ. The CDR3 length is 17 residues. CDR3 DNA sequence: TGTGCCAGCAGCCAAGCTGGCGAATTACGGGTTAACTACGAGCAGTACTTC. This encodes CASSQAGELRVNYEQYF.